This TCR beta chain was recovered during a study of graft-versus-host responses after intestinal transplantation (dated by TCRdb to about 2021). Describing the broader study: Recipients received multivisceral, liver-intestinal, or isolated intestinal transplants. All recipients received anti-thymocyte globulin induction followed by maintenance tacrolimus and steroids for around three years. Samples from three later patients were sequenced in-house on an Illumina MiSeq with MiXCR processing rather than by the commercial service. A peak of at least 4% donor T cells among recipient peripheral blood mononuclear cells was the definition used for donor T cell macrochimerism. The cohort enrolled 20 to 30 intestinal transplant recipients, one of whom was a retransplant, and 3 patients without pretransplant specimens were excluded. To identify alloreactive clones, pre-transplant mixed lymphocyte reaction products were sequenced and compared with unstimulated pre-transplant donor and recipient T cells. Graft-versus-host and host-versus-graft alloreactive T cell clones were tracked in the graft, circulation and bone marrow after intestinal transplantation using bulk TCR-beta CDR3 sequencing. The study at large found these results: GvH clones were found in recipient bone marrow, and some of the GvH clones appeared earlier in ileal mucosa or blood, which is consistent with an intestinal mucosal origin. In the allografts of patients with donor T cell macrochimerism, GvH to HvG T cell clonal ratios were high. Early after transplant, peak levels of circulating GvH clones were associated with declines in HvG clones. The relatively low number and heterogeneity of intestinal transplant patients limited the conclusions.

In light of the paper, this sample's time point label describes: cells obtained before transplantation from donor or recipient. CD3+CD4+ and CD3+CD8+ populations were FACS-sorted from unstimulated pre-transplant donor and recipient cells taken from spleen or lymph nodes. The CDR3, from cysteine to phenylalanine, totals 16 residues. Of the read, only the CDR3 DNA is kept; its 48 bases are in frame from base 1. V trim: 6 bases; J trim: 2 bases; unmatched bases: 11. For CDR1 and CDR2, the germline V gene lists LGHNA and YNFKEQ. Library preparation was by the immunoSEQ multiplex PCR assay. For most patients, genomic DNA was isolated with the Qiagen DNeasy Blood and Tissue Kit and shipped frozen to Adaptive Biotechnologies for TCR sequencing. For most patients, high-throughput TCR-beta CDR3 sequencing of genomic DNA was performed by Adaptive Biotechnologies. For the original study's pipeline: Adaptive's ImmunoSEQ software was the source of the TCR sequencing data for 18 patients, while three other patients were processed with MiXCR and VDJtools. CD4 versus CD8 sorting errors were corrected by removing sequences found in both subsets at a frequency ratio below 5:1. CDR3 nucleotide sequences shared between donor and recipient were removed because the origin of such sequences could not be assigned. To count as alloreactive, a clone needed at least 2-fold expansion over unstimulated cells and a minimum CFSE-low frequency of 0.002% (template counts) or 0.001% (read counts). Mappable clones were those detected in sequenced pre-transplant spleen, lymph node, or MLR CFSE-low populations of the donor or recipient. Cumulative frequency of alloreactive clones was calculated as a percentage of all sequences weighted by copy number. What TCRdb holds here is the immuneACCESS table cut down to in-frame rearrangements. Part of the clones is not present; checked against another copy, under half of the missing clones reflect an unresolved V gene, and the others are unexplained. The V and J calls and clone size are taken from that table; D and trimming were inferred from the DNA. The sample profile shows tens of thousands of clones; less than 95% of them were found once. The leading ten clones occupy about 0.2% of the sample.

As concerns this clone: Its target antigen remains unknown. No clone much larger than this one lies a single base away; base qualities are absent.

The sample consisted of unstimulated CD4+ T cells sorted from spleen or lymph node cells, taken before transplant. The sequence was obtained from a human donor who was the organ donor for an intestinal transplant. The rearranged chain carries TRBV4-2 and TRBJ2-7; 9 middle bases align to TRBD1. Read as DNA, the sequence is TGTGCCAGCAGACCGTCCGGGACAGGGTTCACCTACGAGCAGTACTTC. The resulting protein is CASRPSGTGFTYEQYF.